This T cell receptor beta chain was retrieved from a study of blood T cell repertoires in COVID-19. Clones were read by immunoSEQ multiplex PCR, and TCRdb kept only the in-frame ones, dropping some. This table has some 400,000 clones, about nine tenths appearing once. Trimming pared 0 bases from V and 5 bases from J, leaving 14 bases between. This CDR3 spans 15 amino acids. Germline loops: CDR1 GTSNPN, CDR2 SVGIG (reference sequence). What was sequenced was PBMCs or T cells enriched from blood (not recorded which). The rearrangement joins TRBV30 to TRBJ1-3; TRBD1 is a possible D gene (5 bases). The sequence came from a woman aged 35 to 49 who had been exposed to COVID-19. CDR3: CAWSVGGAGRNTIYF. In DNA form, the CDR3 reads TGTGCCTGGAGTGTAGGAGGGGCAGGTCGAAACACCATATATTTT.